This entry is about one T cell receptor beta chain. What it binds is not known. The data originate from a study of Ad26.COV2.S vaccination and SARS-CoV-2 variants. Study results and caveats: Reportedly, spike-specific CD8+ and CD4+ T cell responses achieved substantial breadth once vaccination had taken place. Placebo recipients had lower spike-specific TCR breadth than vaccine recipients. There was a possibility that the TCR breadth and depth analyses underestimated total T cell responses.

Trimming stripped 4 bases from V and 5 bases from J, with 18 bases between. The CDR3 runs 15 residues. Germline CDR1 reads SGHAT; CDR2 reads FQNNGV. Measured with immunoSEQ multiplex PCR; TCRdb has only the in-frame clones, and not every one. Among roughly 100,000 clones listed, about 78% were seen once. The source of this sequence is a human donor who had recovered from COVID-19. This rearrangement joins TRBV11-2 to TRBJ2-7; D is undetermined. The sample consisted of peripheral blood, taken after recovery from COVID-19. This CDR3 is CASSYSIGFADEQYF. As DNA, the CDR3 is TGTGCCAGCAGCTACAGCATAGGTTTTGCGGACGAGCAGTACTTC.